The 7 T cell receptor beta chains presented below share a single source sample, sequenced in a study of T cells after posttransplantation cyclophosphamide. The data were produced by immunoSEQ multiplex PCR, yet TCRdb's version contains in-frame clones alone and is incomplete. Of under 8,500 clones in the sample, around four fifths were seen once. A marrow graft followed busulfan-fludarabine conditioning, with cyclophosphamide on days +3 and +4. Source: CD4+ T cells sorted from blood, taken more than 950 days after allogeneic stem cell transplant with posttransplant cyclophosphamide. These receptor sequences come from a female patient in her thirties or forties who received an allogeneic stem cell transplant from a related donor, was CMV-positive, and had no GVHD. The graft donor may account for some of the T cells.

V gene TRBV4-1 combines with J gene TRBJ2-7; the match to TRBD1 covers 7 bases. Germline CDR1 MGHRA, CDR2 YSYEKL. This CDR3 spans 15 amino acids. After removal of 4 bases from V and 2 bases from J, the junction contained 8 bases not matched to a gene. CDR3 nucleotide sequence: TGCGCCAGCAGCCCGCTACTGACAGGGACCTACGAGCAGTACTTC. This sequence encodes CASSPLLTGTYEQYF.

The chain combines TRBV10-1 with TRBJ2-2; possibly TRBD2 for D (5 bases). The V and J ends lost 0 bases and 6 bases respectively, with 5 bases between them. Germline V gene lookup returns CDR1 WNHNN and CDR2 SYGVQD (reference sequence). The CDR3 has 13 amino acids. In nucleotides, the CDR3 is TGCGCCAGCAGTGAGTCCGGGGCCGGGGAGCTGTTTTTT. Translation: CASSESGAGELFF.

This CDR3 is CASTLRVANYGYTF. Written as DNA, the CDR3 is TGTGCCAGCACCTTGAGGGTGGCAAACTATGGCTACACCTTC. The rearrangement uses TRBV28 and TRBJ1-2; D gene ambiguous. The CDR3 contains 14 residues. With 7 bases removed from V and 2 bases from J, the gap between germline ends came to 14 bases. In germline, CDR1 is MDHEN, CDR2 SYDVKM.

The chain combines TRBV7-7 with TRBJ2-1, with D possibly being TRBD2 (6 bases). Germline loops: CDR1 SSHAT, CDR2 FNYEAQ (reference sequence). V gave up 5 bases and J gave up 12 bases, with 29 bases separating them. The CDR3 is made up of 17 amino acids. The DNA for the CDR3 is TGTGCCAGCAGCCCCTTGGGACCGCCAGGAGGGGCAACGGTGCAGTTCTTC. It encodes CASSPLGPPGGATVQFF. The full variable domain, with the rest looked up from reference TRBV7-7 and TRBJ2-1, is GAGVSQSPRYKVTKRGQDVTLRCDPISSHATLYWYQQALGQGPEFLTYFNYEAQPDKSGLPSDRFSAERPEGSISTLTIQRTEQRDSAMYRCASSPLGPPGGATVQFFGPGTRLTVL.

This chain links TRBV7-9 with TRBJ1-6; D possibly corresponds to TRBD1 (5 bases). This CDR3 has 13 residues. Between the trimmed V and J ends, which lost 2 bases and 9 bases, there was a span of 8 bases. Per germline, CDR1 SEHNR and CDR2 FQNEAQ (reference sequence). CDR3 in DNA: TGTGCCAGCAGCTTAACTCAGGGTTCACCCCTCCACTTT. Translating gives CASSLTQGSPLHF.

This sequence joins TRBV11-2 and TRBJ2-5; TRBD2 aligns across 13 bases. V gave up 3 bases and J gave up 5 bases; unmatched junction bases: 15. Looked up from germline, CDR1 is SGHAT and CDR2 is FQNNGV. CDR3 length: 19 amino acids. The CDR3 spells CASSFRFGTSGGALETQYF. The CDR3 DNA follows: TGTGCCAGCAGCTTTAGATTCGGAACTAGCGGGGGGGCATTGGAGACCCAGTACTTC.

The chain has TRBV5-6 and TRBJ2-1; tentatively, D is TRBD1 (6 bases). CDR1 is SGHDT, CDR2 YYEEEE, per germline. Trimming stripped 4 bases from V and 3 bases from J, with 20 bases between. The CDR3 contains 17 residues. This chain's CDR3 is CASSPGWGQGNYNEQFF. The DNA for the CDR3 is TGTGCCAGCAGCCCGGGGTGGGGGCAGGGTAACTACAATGAGCAGTTCTTC.